These 27 T cell receptor beta chains were all obtained from the same sample, sequenced in a study of a mutant IDH1 vaccine in newly diagnosed glioma. No antigen has been assigned to these receptors. Data came from immunoSEQ multiplex PCR; TCRdb stores just in-frame clones and leaves some out. The sample records around 40,000 clones, roughly 82% being singletons. Time point in this sample: week 47, end of study. A 20-mer mutant IDH1 peptide at 300 ug was injected subcutaneously with topical imiquimod. The starting material was PBMCs, obtained from a glioma patient whose treatment included an IDH1 peptide vaccine. The receptor set was obtained from a man aged 18 to 35 with glioma. Some clones in this sample may be carry-over from other donors' samples.

This sequence joins TRBV6-1 and TRBJ1-2, with a tentative D call TRBD1 (5 bases). The CDR3 covers 13 residues. Trimming cost V 6 bases and J 1 base, with 9 bases left between them. Per germline, CDR1 MNHNS and CDR2 SASEGT. CDR3 nucleotides: TGTGCCAGCAGCGACAGATATAACTATGGCTACACCTTC. It is translated as CASSDRYNYGYTF.

The chain links TRBV7-9 to TRBJ2-7; 7 nucleotides line up with TRBD1. Trimming removed 2 bases from V and 2 bases from J; junction bases left unmatched: 9. The CDR3 contains 16 residues. Germline assignment: CDR1 SEHNR and CDR2 FQNEAQ (reference sequence). The CDR3 sequence: CASSLNLGQETYEQYF. For the CDR3, the DNA is TGTGCCAGCAGCTTAAACCTAGGACAGGAGACCTACGAGCAGTACTTC.

This chain uses TRBV7-9 with TRBJ1-4; unclear D gene. The CDR3 is 18 residues long. V lost 2 bases to trimming and J lost 0 bases, with 16 bases between them. Germline V gene lookup returns CDR1 SEHNR and CDR2 FQNEAQ (reference sequence). CDR3 coding DNA: TGTGCCAGCAGCTTAAGACGGAAGGTCCATTCAACTAATGAAAAACTGTTTTTT. Encoded protein: CASSLRRKVHSTNEKLFF.

The V gene is TRBV7-9, the J gene TRBJ1-1; D unclear. The CDR3 consists of 14 residues. The germline V and J ends were trimmed by 4 bases and 0 bases, with 9 bases remaining between them. Germline V lookup: CDR1 SEHNR, CDR2 FQNEAQ (reference sequence). The CDR3, as DNA: TGTGCCAGCAGCTCAAAGGCAGTGAACACTGAAGCTTTCTTT. Amino acid sequence: CASSSKAVNTEAFF. The entire variable domain, with the rest obtained from reference TRBV7-9 and TRBJ1-1, is as follows: DTGVSQNPRHKITKRGQNVTFRCDPISEHNRLYWYRQTLGQGPEFLTYFQNEAQLEKSRLLSDRFSAERPKGSFSTLEIQRTEQGDSAMYLCASSSKAVNTEAFFGQGTRLTVV.

The chain has TRBV6-6 and TRBJ1-1; 7 bases fit TRBD1. The CDR3 runs to 13 residues. The ends lost 0 bases at V and 7 bases at J; junction bases unmatched: 2. Germline V gene data show CDR1 as MNHNY and CDR2 as SVGAGI (reference sequence). For the CDR3, the DNA is TGTGCCAGCAGTTACTCGGGACAGCTTGAAGCTTTCTTT. Encoded protein: CASSYSGQLEAFF.

The genes are TRBV9 and TRBJ1-2; D unclear. The CDR3 has 14 residues. Germline-derived CDR1 and CDR2 are SGDLS and YYNGEE. The V end was cut by 1 base, the J end by 0 bases, with 7 bases between. Here the CDR3 reads CASSVPGSNYGYTF. DNA of the CDR3: TGTGCCAGCAGCGTACCCGGATCTAACTATGGCTACACCTTC.

The chain has TRBV6-5 and TRBJ1-2, with D possibly matching TRBD1 (5 bases). Trimming stripped 6 bases from V and 4 bases from J, with 9 bases between. The germline V gene has CDR1 MNHEY and CDR2 SVGAGI. This CDR3 region has 12 residues. This CDR3 is CASSPDSYGYTF. The DNA of the CDR3 is TGTGCCAGCAGCCCTGACAGCTATGGCTACACCTTC.

The rearrangement uses TRBV6-6 and TRBJ1-2; the D is unclear. Germline CDR1 is MNHNY and CDR2 is SVGAGI (reference sequence). The V end lost 7 bases, the J end lost 1 base, and 13 bases lay between the germline ends. CDR3 length equals 14 residues. Written as DNA, the CDR3 is TGTGCCAGCACCCACAGAGCTCTTAACTATGGCTACACCTTC. Translation gives CASTHRALNYGYTF.

This sequence joins TRBV6-4 and TRBJ1-1, with no clear D. This CDR3 has 11 amino acids. With 2 bases removed from V and 5 bases from J, the gap between germline ends came to 3 bases. Per the germline V gene, CDR1 is MRHNA and CDR2 is SNTAGT. The CDR3 sequence is CASSDGTEAFF. The CDR3 nucleotides are TGTGCCAGCAGTGACGGGACTGAAGCTTTCTTT.

The V and J genes are TRBV18 and TRBJ2-4, with 7 bases aligning to TRBD2. Looked up from germline, CDR1 is KGHSH and CDR2 is LQKENI. J lost 7 bases, V lost 5 bases, and 8 bases had no gene match. This CDR3 has 14 amino acids. DNA of the CDR3: TGTGCCAGCTCAGAGAGCGGGGTGAATAACATTCAGTACTTC. Amino acid sequence: CASSESGVNNIQYF.

This chain links TRBV7-9 with TRBJ2-3; 8 bases are a match to TRBD2. V was pared by 2 bases and J by 0 bases, with 1 base of the junction left unmatched. This CDR3 comprises 15 residues. Per germline, CDR1 SEHNR and CDR2 FQNEAQ (reference sequence). This chain's CDR3 is CASSLTSGSTDTQYF. The CDR3 DNA reads TGTGCCAGCAGCTTAACTAGCGGTAGCACAGATACGCAGTATTTT.

The genes are TRBV2 and TRBJ2-7, with a possible D match to TRBD1 (5 bases). Trimming cost V 4 bases and J 2 bases, with 12 bases left between them. The CDR3 covers 14 residues. CDR1 and CDR2 (germline): SNHLY, FYNNEI. The CDR3 coding sequence is TGTGCCAGCAGTGGAGGCGGACAAACCTACGAGCAGTACTTC. It codes for CASSGGGQTYEQYF.

The chain recombines TRBV7-2 with TRBJ1-6; tentative D call: TRBD1 (5 bases). Germline V gene sequence: CDR1 SGHTA, CDR2 FQGNSA. The V end lost 1 base, the J end lost 9 bases, and 10 bases lay between the germline ends. This CDR3 region has 14 residues. The CDR3 reads CASSLGGGGSPLHF. CDR3 nucleotide sequence: TGTGCCAGCAGCTTAGGGGGCGGGGGTTCACCCCTCCACTTT.

The rearrangement uses TRBV7-2 and TRBJ1-4, with D unresolved. This CDR3 comprises 17 residues. Germline values: CDR1 SGHTA, CDR2 FQGNSA. Trimming shortened V by 4 bases and J by 1 base, and 16 bases separated the two germline ends. CDR3 amino acids: CASSSGRVRGTNEKLFF. CDR3 DNA sequence: TGTGCCAGCAGCTCCGGGAGGGTGCGGGGAACTAATGAAAAACTGTTTTTT.

The rearrangement uses TRBV29-1 and TRBJ2-7, with D possibly called TRBD1 or TRBD2 (5 bases each). The V gene lost 5 bases and the J gene lost 2 bases, with 19 bases spanning the gap. The germline CDR1 and CDR2 sequences are SQVTM and ANQGSEA. This CDR3 is 15 amino acids long. The CDR3 DNA follows: TGCAGCGTTCTGGGACGAGGGGTTAGTACCTACGAGCAGTACTTC. Protein product: CSVLGRGVSTYEQYF.

The V call is TRBV28, the J call TRBJ1-5; D gene ambiguous. Looked up from germline, CDR1 is MDHEN and CDR2 is SYDVKM. Trimming took 8 bases from V and 9 from J, leaving 14 bases between them. The CDR3 totals 12 residues. The CDR3 region has the DNA TGTGCCAGCCTTTCGGGGTGGGGGCCCCAGCATTTT. It is translated as CASLSGWGPQHF.

The rearrangement uses TRBV28 and TRBJ1-2; D not resolved. V was shortened by 5 bases and J by 8 bases, with 12 bases between the two germline ends. This CDR3 has 12 residues. Germline V gives CDR1 MDHEN, CDR2 SYDVKM. In DNA form, the CDR3 reads TGTGCCAGCAGTACGCCCGTGATGGGCTACACCTTC. Translating it yields CASSTPVMGYTF.

This chain links TRBV2 with TRBJ2-7; D is ambiguous. From germline, CDR1 is SNHLY and CDR2 FYNNEI. Trimming took 6 bases from V and 2 from J, leaving 17 bases between them. The CDR3 covers 15 residues. CDR3 sequence reads: CASRAWGLSTYEQYF. The CDR3 DNA is TGTGCCAGCAGAGCGTGGGGTCTTTCGACCTACGAGCAGTACTTC.

The chain combines TRBV9 with TRBJ1-5, with D unclear. Germline CDR1 reads SGDLS; CDR2 reads YYNGEE. This CDR3 is built from 13 residues. V was shortened by 4 bases and J by 3 bases, with 8 bases between the two germline ends. CDR3 sequence reads: CASSLEDNQPQHF. In DNA, the CDR3 is TGTGCCAGCAGCCTGGAAGACAATCAGCCCCAGCATTTT.

The chain carries TRBV7-2 and TRBJ1-1, with D tentatively TRBD1 (5 bases). This CDR3 spans 18 amino acids. Trimming took off 5 bases at V and 1 base at J, with 23 bases between the two ends. The germline gives CDR1 SGHTA, CDR2 FQGNSA. The CDR3 spells CASSTSSGLAGRNTEAFF. The CDR3 DNA reads as TGTGCCAGCAGCACCTCCTCGGGACTAGCGGGGAGGAACACTGAAGCTTTCTTT.

This clone appeared a few times. This CDR3 reads CASSQLKGQGNTEAFF. In DNA, the CDR3 is TGTGCCAGCAGCCAATTAAAAGGACAGGGGAACACTGAAGCTTTCTTT. V gene TRBV14 combines with J gene TRBJ1-1; 8 bases are a match to TRBD1. The V segment lost 2 bases and the J segment 1 base; nucleotides outside the gene matches: 6. The length of the CDR3 is 16 residues. CDR1 and CDR2 from the germline V gene are SGHDN and FVKESK.

The chain links TRBV7-8 to TRBJ1-1; D not resolved. The CDR3 spans 15 residues. Germline CDR1 and CDR2: SGHVS and FQNEAQ. The V end lost 2 bases, the J end lost 0 bases, and 10 bases lay between the germline ends. The CDR3: CASSLNWEMNTEAFF. The CDR3 nucleotides read TGTGCCAGCAGCTTAAACTGGGAGATGAACACTGAAGCTTTCTTT.

V and J are TRBV5-4 and TRBJ2-3, with 10 bases identical to TRBD2. This CDR3 is 17 amino acids long. The germline CDR1 and CDR2 sequences are SGHNT and YYREEE (reference sequence). J lost 2 bases, V lost 2 bases, and 8 bases had no gene match. Here the CDR3 DNA reads TGTGCCAGCAGCTTAGCGGGAGGGCCCATAGTCACAGATACGCAGTATTTT. It specifies CASSLAGGPIVTDTQYF.

This sequence joins TRBV7-9 and TRBJ1-1, with D perhaps matching TRBD1 (6 bases). The CDR3 has 14 residues. Between the trimmed V and J ends, which lost 2 bases and 3 bases, there was a span of 10 bases. Germline CDR1 is SEHNR and CDR2 is FQNEAQ (reference sequence). Here the CDR3 DNA reads TGTGCCAGCAGCTTACAGGGGTTCCACACTGAAGCTTTCTTT. As protein: CASSLQGFHTEAFF.

The rearrangement uses TRBV6-1 and TRBJ1-2; D is possibly TRBD1 (6 bases). Trimming shortened V by 6 bases and J by 6 bases, and 14 bases separated the two germline ends. Per germline, CDR1 MNHNS and CDR2 SASEGT. This CDR3 spans 13 amino acids. CDR3 protein: CASRPRGQNGYTF. The CDR3 region has the DNA TGTGCCAGCAGGCCCCGCGGACAGAATGGCTACACCTTC.

The table lists this clone with a count of one. This chain joins TRBV7-2 and TRBJ2-7, with D perhaps TRBD1 (6 bases). CDR1 SGHTA and CDR2 FQGNSA come from the germline V gene. V lost 1 base and J lost 2, with 9 bases in between. This CDR3 comprises 14 residues. CDR3 DNA sequence: TGTGCCAGCAGCTTAGGGGACATCACCTACGAGCAGTACTTC. Translating gives CASSLGDITYEQYF.

The chain employs TRBV6-5 and TRBJ1-3, with no clear D. CDR3 size: 16 residues. Between the trimmed V and J ends, which lost 4 bases and 4 bases, there was a span of 17 bases. CDR1 is MNHEY and CDR2 is SVGAGI in the germline V gene. In DNA form, the CDR3 reads TGTGCCAGCAGTTTAGGAACCTTCTCCGACGGAAACACCATATATTTT. Protein: CASSLGTFSDGNTIYF.